Listed here is a single T cell receptor (delta chain). This clone is classified as large (0.1 to 1%). Its recognized antigen is unknown. No base-level quality is on record; no much larger clone is a single base apart. The CDR3 starts with the cysteine, ends with the phenylalanine, and has 25 residues. The sequence is cut down to CDR3 DNA, 75 bases in frame from base 1. CDR1 TSWWSYY and CDR2 QGS were looked up in the germline V gene. The junction shows trimming of 4 bases on V and 2 bases on J, and the gene matches do not reach 35 bases of it. This sample is part of a study of delta chains in infants with herpesvirus infections (dated by TCRdb to the early 2020s). Study-wide context: A Ugandan infant birth cohort was prospectively followed from birth to characterize gammadelta T cell responses to primary cytomegalovirus (CMV) infection. Infant blood samples fell into approximate age groups of 1.5, 4, 8 and 12 months. A public fetal Vdelta1/Vgamma8 gammadelta TCR clonotype was searched for in infants infected with CMV after birth. From PBMC, gammadelta TCRs were sequenced for 15 to 20 CMV-infected infants (one congenitally infected) and about 8 CMV-uninfected infants who had sufficient sample available. The previously published Belgian fetal and cord blood gammadelta TCR data were not generated in this cohort and were added only for comparison.

Broad study findings and their caveats: The public clonotype was detected only at the first time point after infection and was not found in uninfected infants or in infants infected after 120 days. The authors acknowledged a small sample size and a lack of race- or environment-matched controls, because almost all Ugandans acquire CMV before adulthood. Of some 19 CMV-infected infants, several carried the public Vdelta1 clonotype: three infants infected postnatally before 120 days of age and the congenitally infected infant. In CMV-uninfected infants, the public clonotype might still be present but below the detection limit. The frequency of the public clonotype among Vdelta1 cells appeared to be inversely correlated with age at infection and fell quickly, apparently not lasting beyond 2 to 3 months.

Infants were enrolled after their mothers, pregnant women receiving prenatal care in Kampala, Uganda, were recruited, and documentation of maternal HIV status was required. Home visits to families took place weekly, and collection of infant clinical information, oral swabs and peripheral blood began at 6 weeks of age and was repeated every 4 months after that. After blood was collected in heparin tubes, PBMC were isolated using Ficoll-Paque density gradient centrifugation and then cryopreserved. The library was made by RT-PCR. To generate TCR cDNA, RNA from PBMC was reverse transcribed using SuperScript II together with primers specific for the gamma chain and the delta chain. The cDNA was purified with AMPure XP beads, then amplified and indexed with Illumina adapters using the Nextera XT Index Kit. Sequencing of gammadelta TCR libraries was carried out on an Illumina MiSeq using a V2 300-cycle kit. Per the original workflow: Using MiXCR v2.1.12, CDR3 sequences were assembled, and reads were mapped onto D, J and V genes obtained from GenBank. VDJtools v1.2.1 was used to analyze the repertoires of the CDR3 clonotypes. TCRdb reanalyzed the public reads with the CATT caller, and identical DNA sequences were merged afterwards. The authors' filters were not applied to this entry. The sample records over a thousand delta-chain clones, 25% to 30% of which are singletons. The ten top clones hold approximately 6.5% of the sample.

The V gene is TRDV1 and the J gene is TRDJ1; 9 bases in the middle match TRDD3. The clonotype was recovered from a human donor who was a Ugandan infant, either HIV-exposed or HIV-unexposed (not recorded which). Sequencing was performed on peripheral blood, taken at time point 1 of longitudinal follow-up. The CDR3 reads as follows: CALGGKSCPTPTGGPDPFRTDKLIF. Read as DNA, the sequence is TGTGCTCTTGGGGGGAAAAGTTGTCCTACCCCTACTGGGGGACCCGACCCATTTCGGACCGATAAACTCATCTTT.